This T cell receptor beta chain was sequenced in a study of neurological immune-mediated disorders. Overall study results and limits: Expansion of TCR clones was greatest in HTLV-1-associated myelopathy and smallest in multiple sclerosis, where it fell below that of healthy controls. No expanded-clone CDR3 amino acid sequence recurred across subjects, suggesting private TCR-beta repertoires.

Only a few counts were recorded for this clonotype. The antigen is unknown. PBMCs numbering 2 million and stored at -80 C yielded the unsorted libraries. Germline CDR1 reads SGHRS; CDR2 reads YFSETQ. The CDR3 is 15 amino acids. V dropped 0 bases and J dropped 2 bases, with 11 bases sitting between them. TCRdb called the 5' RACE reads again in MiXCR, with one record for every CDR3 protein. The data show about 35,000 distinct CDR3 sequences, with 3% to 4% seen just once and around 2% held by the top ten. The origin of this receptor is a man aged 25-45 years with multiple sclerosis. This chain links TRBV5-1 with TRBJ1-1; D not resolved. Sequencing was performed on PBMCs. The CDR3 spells CASSLGQRINTEAFF. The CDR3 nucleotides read TGCGCCAGCAGCTTGGGGCAGAGGATTAACACTGAAGCTTTCTTT.